This note documents a single T cell receptor beta chain sequence. This clonotype was counted between two and nine times. It lacks a known antigen. No base qualities exist here, and no much larger clone lies one base off it. This sample was included in a study of neurological immune-mediated disorders (dated by TCRdb to the late 2010s). Some background on the complete study: The study compared peripheral blood TCR-beta repertoires of HTLV-I-associated myelopathy (HAM/TSP) patients, multiple sclerosis patients and healthy controls using UMI-based sequencing. Longitudinal samples, technical triplicates and paired sorted CD4+ and CD8+ T-cell subsets, alongside PBMC samples, were included among the roughly 96 TCR-beta libraries. Longitudinal HAM/TSP donors and healthy donors each had 3 time-points at intervals of about 3-45 months. The cohort was made up of about 65 subjects, consisting of 15 or so HAM/TSP patients, roughly 35 multiple sclerosis patients and around 20 healthy controls.

To synthesize cDNA, template-switch 5'RACE was performed with a primer carrying a 10-nucleotide random unique molecular identifier so that each TCR transcript was tagged. Each sequencing run produced over 180 million TCR-beta sequences covering 15-18 subjects. The RNeasy kit was used to extract total RNA. Using the KAPA Real-time Library Amplification kit, TCR-beta VDJ regions were amplified with primers for the TCR constant region and the 5'RACE anchor. Sample indexes and Illumina adaptors were added in a first PCR, and a second PCR then increased library yield. After Ampure bead purification, the roughly 650 bp TCR product was size-selected on a 2% E-gel SizeSelection system. Before pooling, library quality was assessed on a Bioanalyzer, concentration was determined with Qubit, and library quantification was performed with the Kapa Library Quantification kit. Libraries were sequenced paired-end 2 x 150 bp on an Illumina HiSeq 2500. To increase sequence diversity, roughly 23-30% phiX was spiked into each library pool. The source study handled its data this way. Quality-filtered reads were processed with the UMI-based MiGEC pipeline, and over 75% of raw TCR sequences were removed by the MiGEC pipeline during error correction. IMGT germline references were used for aligning VDJ genes, and each clonotype was defined as a unique CDR3 amino acid sequence together with its V-J genes. VDJtools evaluated clonal expansion, Shannon diversity and CDR3 relatedness (CalcPairwiseDistances, ClusterSamples); CLCbio workbench built phylogenetic trees. A clone was classed as expanded if it had 8 or more unique UMIs, a cutoff based on coefficient-of-variation modelling across technical triplicates. Through fastp at Q25 and MiXCR, TCRdb rebuilt clones from the public reads, retaining in-frame beta chains. A single entry per CDR3 protein holds the most common genes and DNA from its merged rows. Here the V and J calls rest on TCRdb's processing, not on the authors' analysis. The sample table lists some 60,000 distinct CDR3 sequences, around a tenth of them with a count of one. In total, the top ten clones hold around 13% of the sample.

Results the study describes overall, beyond this receptor: No identical CDR3 amino acid sequences were shared among expanded clones across subjects, suggesting private TCR-beta repertoires in all groups. TCR clonal expansion was highest in HAM/TSP patients and lowest in MS patients, with MS patients falling below even healthy controls.

What the time point label conveys for this sample: longitudinal time-point 2. Healthy controls were blood bank volunteers in Maryland, USA. For unsorted PBMC libraries, 2 million PBMCs were used after storage in RNAlater at -80 degrees C until RNA extraction. Peripheral blood underwent Ficoll-Hypaque density gradient centrifugation to isolate PBMCs, which were then cryopreserved in liquid nitrogen. Inclusive of the bounding cysteine and phenylalanine, the CDR3 is 14 residues long. Only the CDR3 DNA stays, 42 bases, in frame from base 1. Per the germline V gene, KGHSH is the CDR1 and LQKENI is the CDR2. Compared with germline, V lacks 5 bases and J lacks 3 bases; bases without a gene match: 5.

Material for sequencing was PBMCs. The TCR comes from a man aged 25-45 years in good health. The receptor chain draws on TRBV18 and TRBJ1-2; TRBD1 lines up with 8 middle nucleotides. In nucleotide form, the sequence is TGTGCCAGCTCATCCCAGGGGGCGCACTATGGCTACACCTTC. This codes for CASSSQGAHYGYTF.